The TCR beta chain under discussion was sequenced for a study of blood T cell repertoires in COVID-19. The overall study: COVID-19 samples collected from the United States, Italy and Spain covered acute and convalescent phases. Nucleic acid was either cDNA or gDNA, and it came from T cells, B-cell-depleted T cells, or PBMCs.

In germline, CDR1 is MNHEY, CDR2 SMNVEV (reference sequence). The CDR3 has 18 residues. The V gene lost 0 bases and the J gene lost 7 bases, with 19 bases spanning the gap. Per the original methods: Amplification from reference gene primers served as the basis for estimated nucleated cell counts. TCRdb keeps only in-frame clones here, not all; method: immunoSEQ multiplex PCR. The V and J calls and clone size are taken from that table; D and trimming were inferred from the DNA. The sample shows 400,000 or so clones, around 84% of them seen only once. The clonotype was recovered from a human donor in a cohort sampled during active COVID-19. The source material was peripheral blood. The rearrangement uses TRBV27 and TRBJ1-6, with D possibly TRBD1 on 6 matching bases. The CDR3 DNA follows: TGTGCCAGCAGTTTATCGGGGCGGGGGGCCGAAGGAAATTCACCCCTCCACTTT. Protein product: CASSLSGRGAEGNSPLHF.